A single sample gave rise to the 31 T cell receptor beta chains below, sequenced in a study of blood T cells in healthy people across ages. Using a J-beta primer mix together with a sample-barcoded 5' primer, a second PCR was run for about 6 to 12 cycles. Each CDR3 protein is one row after TCRdb ran MiXCR on the 5' RACE reads. The sample holds about a million distinct CDR3 sequences; roughly 51% are singletons and the top ten take 20% to 25%. The material sequenced was blood. Receptor source: a woman aged 55-70 years in good health.

The genes are TRBV6-5 and TRBJ2-6, with D hard to call. The germline V and J ends were trimmed by 6 bases and 1 base, with 7 bases remaining between them. Looked up from germline, CDR1 is MNHEY and CDR2 is SVGAGI. This CDR3 is 14 amino acids long. Here the CDR3 DNA reads TGTGCCAGCAGCCATGCATCTGGGGCCAACGTCCTGACTTTC. Amino acid sequence: CASSHASGANVLTF.

This clonotype was seen more than once but under ten times. The gene calls are TRBV4-1 and TRBJ2-1, with 11 positions matching TRBD2. The length of the CDR3 is 15 residues. CDR1 is MGHRA, CDR2 YSYEKL, per germline. After removal of 1 base from V and 5 bases from J, the junction contained 1 base not matched to a gene. The CDR3 DNA reads as TGCGCCAGCAGCCAAGTACTAGCGGGAGACAATGAGCAGTTCTTC. Protein sequence: CASSQVLAGDNEQFF.

V is TRBV7-9 and J is TRBJ2-7; D gene unclear. This CDR3 spans 12 amino acids. V was clipped by 3 bases and J by 3 bases, with 6 bases between them. CDR1 is SEHNR, CDR2 FQNEAQ, per germline (reference sequence). CDR3 region: CASSFSNYEQYF. Here the CDR3 DNA reads TGTGCCAGCAGCTTTTCCAACTACGAGCAGTACTTC. The complete variable domain, with remaining parts taken from reference TRBV7-9 and TRBJ2-7, reads DTGVSQNPRHKITKRGQNVTFRCDPISEHNRLYWYRQTLGQGPEFLTYFQNEAQLEKSRLLSDRFSAERPKGSFSTLEIQRTEQGDSAMYLCASSFSNYEQYFGPGTRLTVT.

The rearrangement links TRBV7-2 to TRBJ2-7; TRBD2 matches 8 bases. The V gene's germline CDR1 is SGHTA and CDR2 FQGNSA. The CDR3 contains 14 residues. V gave up 7 bases and J gave up 7 bases; unmatched junction bases: 12. CDR3 in amino acids: CASKVLAGTLEQYF. As DNA, the CDR3 is TGTGCCAGCAAAGTCTTAGCGGGGACGCTGGAGCAGTACTTC.

The chain combines TRBV20-1 with TRBJ2-7; D unclear. Germline V gene data show CDR1 as DFQATT and CDR2 as SNEGSKA (reference sequence). With 0 bases removed from V and 3 bases from J, the gap between germline ends came to 18 bases. The CDR3 sequence is 16 residues long. The chain's CDR3 is CSARDRVTFPDYEQYF. Here the CDR3 DNA reads TGCAGTGCTAGAGATCGGGTCACCTTTCCTGACTACGAGCAGTACTTC.

The V gene is TRBV12-3 or TRBV12-4, the J gene TRBJ2-3; D is unresolved. Between the trimmed V and J ends, which lost 3 bases and 6 bases, there was a span of 13 bases. This CDR3 region has 14 residues. CDR3 in amino acids: CASSLDPARDTQYF. DNA of the CDR3: TGTGCCAGCAGTTTGGACCCAGCGAGGGATACGCAGTATTTT.

The V gene is TRBV6-1, the J gene TRBJ2-3; D gene unclear. Germline CDR1 reads MNHNS; CDR2 reads SASEGT. V was trimmed by 3 bases and J by 2 bases, leaving 12 bases between them. There are 15 residues in the CDR3. For the CDR3, the DNA is TGTGCCAGCAGTGATAAGGGCGGCTTCACAGATACGCAGTATTTT. Protein: CASSDKGGFTDTQYF.

The gene calls are TRBV6-5 and TRBJ2-3; 7 bases map to TRBD2. CDR1 and CDR2 from the germline V gene are MNHEY and SVGAGI. Germline trimming cut 4 bases from V and 3 bases from J; bases unmatched to any gene: 13. The CDR3 is made up of 17 amino acids. This CDR3 reads CASSSHRFAGETDTQYF. As DNA, the CDR3 is TGTGCCAGCAGTTCTCACCGATTCGCGGGAGAGACAGATACGCAGTATTTT.

The sample holds one count of this clonotype. An end of the junction differs from the germline gene, which may be a read error. V is TRBV11-3 and J is TRBJ1-2; TRBD1 matches at 9 bases. From germline, CDR1 is SGHNT and CDR2 YENEEA. The CDR3 spans 17 residues. In nucleotides, the CDR3 is TGTGCCAGCAGCCGACGGGACAGGGCCTCCCCTGACTATGGCTACATCTTC. Translated: CASSRRDRASPDYGYIF.

The chain uses TRBV12-3 or TRBV12-4 and TRBJ2-2, with 7 positions matching TRBD1. The trim removed 1 base at V and 6 bases at J, leaving 8 bases unmatched. This CDR3 has 16 amino acids. CDR3 sequence: CASSLGLGQVAGELFF. In DNA form, the CDR3 reads TGTGCCAGCAGTTTAGGGTTAGGACAGGTCGCCGGGGAGCTGTTTTTT.

The rearrangement uses TRBV11-2 and TRBJ2-3; TRBD2 agrees at 10 bases. Germline V lookup: CDR1 SGHAT, CDR2 FQNNGV. After removal of 2 bases from V and 6 bases from J, the junction contained 11 bases not matched to a gene. The CDR3 is 17 amino acids. CDR3 nucleotide sequence: TGTGCCAGCAGCTTAACACTAGCGGGGCCGACTCTGGATACGCAGTATTTT. As protein: CASSLTLAGPTLDTQYF. The whole variable domain, filled in from reference TRBV11-2 and TRBJ2-3, reads EAGVAQSPRYKIIEKRQSVAFWCNPISGHATLYWYQQILGQGPKLLIQFQNNGVVDDSQLPKDRFSAERLKGVDSTLKIQPAKLEDSAVYLCASSLTLAGPTLDTQYFGPGTRLTVL.

There are a few counts of this clonotype. The chain links TRBV29-1 to TRBJ2-5; the D call may be TRBD1 or TRBD2 (5 bases each). The length of the CDR3 is 14 residues. Trimming pared 7 bases from V and 4 bases from J, leaving 19 bases between. From germline, CDR1 is SQVTM and CDR2 ANQGSEA. CDR3 loop: CSAGASRRGETQYF. The CDR3 DNA follows: TGCAGCGCTGGGGCCTCACGACGGGGAGAGACCCAGTACTTC.

V and J are TRBV5-1 and TRBJ2-2; perhaps TRBD1 as D (6 bases). CDR1 and CDR2 from the germline V gene are SGHRS and YFSETQ. V lost 4 bases to trimming and J lost 3 bases, with 13 bases between them. This CDR3 contains 15 residues. CDR3 region: CASSDRRSDTGELFF. CDR3 nucleotides: TGCGCCAGCAGCGACAGGCGGTCGGACACCGGGGAGCTGTTTTTT.

The CDR3 spells CASGIQGDAEKLFF. CDR3 sequence (DNA): TGCGCCAGCGGTATACAGGGGGATGCTGAAAAACTGTTTTTT. The chain carries TRBV5-1 and TRBJ1-4; 8 nucleotides agree with TRBD1. With 7 bases clipped from V and 7 bases from J, the junction kept 9 bases outside the gene matches. Germline assignment: CDR1 SGHRS and CDR2 YFSETQ. This CDR3 has 14 amino acids.

This chain uses TRBV12-3 or TRBV12-4 with TRBJ1-1; D is possibly TRBD1 (6 bases). Trimming removed 8 bases from V and 7 bases from J, with 32 bases in between. The CDR3 consists of 18 residues. CDR3: CASCTDRRSLGFHNEAFF. As DNA, the CDR3 is TGTGCCAGCTGTACCGACAGGCGGAGTCTCGGTTTCCACAATGAAGCTTTCTTT.

The chain carries TRBV6-6 and TRBJ1-2, with 10 bases fitting TRBD1. J lost 4 bases, V lost 6 bases, and 8 bases had no gene match. CDR3 length equals 15 residues. Germline assignment: CDR1 MNHNY and CDR2 SVGAGI (reference sequence). The CDR3 DNA reads as TGTGCCAGCAGCTCAGACAGGGGGCCGCCCTATGGCTACACCTTC. This translates into CASSSDRGPPYGYTF.

The chain carries TRBV13 and TRBJ2-5, with a tentative D call TRBD2 (6 bases). CDR1 and CDR2 from the germline V gene are PRHDT and FYEKMQ (reference sequence). This CDR3 has 14 residues. Trimming took off 0 bases at V and 11 bases at J, with 16 bases between the two ends. The CDR3 bases are TGTGCCAGCAGCTTAGGGGCCCAGCGGGTGGATCAGTACTTC. Protein product: CASSLGAQRVDQYF.

This chain links TRBV18 with TRBJ2-6; 11 positions match TRBD1. J lost 2 bases, V lost 2 bases, and 11 bases had no gene match. Germline assignment: CDR1 KGHSH and CDR2 LQKENI. The CDR3 has 20 amino acids. CDR3 in amino acids: CASSPSLPGQGDPGANVLTF. The CDR3, as DNA: TGTGCCAGCTCACCATCTCTTCCGGGACAGGGGGATCCTGGGGCCAACGTCCTGACTTTC.

A few counts support this clonotype. The chain links TRBV27 to TRBJ2-5; 7 positions agree with TRBD2. The germline gives CDR1 MNHEY, CDR2 SMNVEV (reference sequence). The CDR3 is 13 residues long. V lost 5 bases and J lost 4; bases outside the gene matches: 4. In DNA, the CDR3 is TGTGCCAGCAGTAGCGGGATGAGAGAGACCCAGTACTTC. Translation: CASSSGMRETQYF.

J is TRBJ2-4 and V is TRBV25-1; D might be TRBD1 (6 bases). The DNA end is a closer match to TRBJ2-7, so the J assignment may be wrong. The CDR3 extends over 13 amino acids. Germline CDR1 reads MGHDK; CDR2 reads SYGVNS. In DNA, the CDR3 is TGTGCCAGCAGTAACAGGGAACCCTACGAGCAGTACTTC. Amino acid sequence: CASSNREPYEQYF.

The V gene is TRBV6-5, the J gene TRBJ1-5; 10 bases fit TRBD1. The germline V gene has CDR1 MNHEY and CDR2 SVGAGI. V dropped 4 bases and J dropped 6; count of bases not matched to a gene: 6. The CDR3 consists of 15 residues. This chain's CDR3 is CASSSDRGPGQPQHF. CDR3 in DNA: TGTGCCAGCAGTTCCGACAGGGGGCCGGGTCAGCCCCAGCATTTT.

The chain joins TRBV6-5 to TRBJ1-4; no clear D. In germline, CDR1 is MNHEY, CDR2 SVGAGI. The V gene lost 7 bases and the J gene lost 8 bases, with 11 bases spanning the gap. The CDR3 covers 12 residues. CDR3 nucleotides: TGTGCCAGCACCAGAGAAGGGGAAAAACTGTTTTTT. Translating gives CASTREGEKLFF.

CDR3 nucleotide sequence: TGCGCCAGCAGCTCGTCAGTTGACAATGAGCAGTTCTTC. Protein sequence: CASSSSVDNEQFF. The genes are TRBV5-1 and TRBJ2-1; D unresolved. The V end lost 3 bases, the J end lost 5 bases, and 9 bases lay between the germline ends. Germline-derived CDR1 and CDR2 are SGHRS and YFSETQ. This CDR3 is 13 amino acids long.

In its sample, this clonotype was seen many times. The J gene is TRBJ2-7, the V gene TRBV29-1, with TRBD2 identical over 12 bases. The germline V gene encodes CDR1 SQVTM and CDR2 ANQGSEA. With 5 bases clipped from V and 0 bases from J, the junction kept 2 bases outside the gene matches. This CDR3 is 14 amino acids long. The CDR3 loop reads CSVLTSGSSYEQYF. CDR3 in DNA: TGCAGCGTTTTGACTAGCGGGAGCTCCTACGAGCAGTACTTC.

Comments on this clonotype: Mismatch with germline at one junction end may stem from a read error. V usage is TRBV7-9 and J usage is TRBJ2-3; TRBD2 matches 14 bases. The CDR3 is 19 amino acids. Germline values: CDR1 SEHNR, CDR2 FQNEAQ (reference sequence). The CDR3 DNA is TGTGCCGGCAGCTTAAGGTGGACTAGCGGGAGGTTCGCGGCAGATACGCAGTATTTT. It specifies CAGSLRWTSGRFAADTQYF. Variable domain in full (rest from reference TRBV7-9 and TRBJ2-3): DTGVSQNPRHKITKRGQNVTFRCDPISEHNRLYWYRQTLGQGPEFLTYFQNEAQLEKSRLLSDRFSAERPKGSFSTLEIQRTEQGDSAMYLCAGSLRWTSGRFAADTQYFGPGTRLTVL.

Concerning this clonotype itself: A much larger clonotype is one base distant, so this may be a read error. The gene calls are TRBV20-1 and TRBJ2-1; D is undetermined. The J call may be wrong; the DNA end is better matched by TRBJ2-7. Germline assignment: CDR1 DFQATT and CDR2 SNEGSKA (reference sequence). CDR3 length equals 15 residues. The CDR3 here is CSARDWDQSYNEQYF. The CDR3 DNA follows: TGCAGTGCTAGAGATTGGGATCAGTCCTACAATGAGCAGTACTTC.

This clonotype showed up just a few times. This sequence joins TRBV18 and TRBJ2-5; D possibly corresponds to TRBD1 (6 bases). This CDR3 region has 15 residues. Germline V gives CDR1 KGHSH, CDR2 LQKENI. V lost 8 bases, J lost 3 bases, and 19 bases lay in between. The CDR3 spells CASREPQGTEETQYF. The CDR3 region has the DNA TGTGCCAGCCGTGAACCCCAGGGGACGGAAGAGACCCAGTACTTC.

This chain links TRBV24-1 with TRBJ2-7; tentative D call: TRBD2 (5 bases). V shed 12 bases and J shed 5 bases, with 22 bases lying between them. CDR1 is KGHDR and CDR2 is SFDVKD in the germline V gene. This CDR3 comprises 14 residues. The CDR3 reads CAPDLSPRVHEQYF. In DNA, the CDR3 is TGTGCCCCGGACTTGAGTCCCCGGGTCCACGAGCAGTACTTC.

This clonotype has more than one count but fewer than ten. The chain couples TRBV27 to TRBJ2-1; D unclear. With 10 bases removed from V and 0 bases from J, the gap between germline ends came to 10 bases. Germline CDR1 is MNHEY and CDR2 is SMNVEV (reference sequence). The CDR3 has 13 residues. The DNA for the CDR3 is TGTGCCACACGGCAAAGCTCCTACAATGAGCAGTTCTTC. Protein product: CATRQSSYNEQFF.

The chain links TRBV10-2 to TRBJ2-7; 8 positions agree with TRBD2. The CDR3 covers 17 residues. The J segment lost 0 bases and the V segment lost 1 base, leaving 8 bases of the junction unmatched. Germline CDR1 and CDR2: WSHSY and SAAADI. The CDR3 DNA reads TGCGCCAGCAGTGAGTTAAAAAGCGGGAGTCTCTCCTACGAGCAGTACTTC. Its translation is CASSELKSGSLSYEQYF.

The count of this clonotype is one. This chain connects TRBV6-5 to TRBJ2-5, with D maybe TRBD1 (7 bases). Trimming removed 2 bases at V and 5 bases at J, with 12 bases between. This CDR3 has 14 amino acids. Per germline, CDR1 MNHEY and CDR2 SVGAGI. In nucleotides, the CDR3 is TGTGCCAGCAGTTACCAGGGGGGTGGGGAGACCCAGTACTTC. It is translated as CASSYQGGGETQYF.